What follows are 3 T cell receptor beta chains derived from one specimen sequenced in a study of T cells after yellow fever vaccination. TCRdb called the 5' RACE reads again in MiXCR, with one record for every CDR3 protein. The sample includes a few hundred thousand distinct CDR3 sequences, roughly 3.5% of them seen just once. The specimen was PBMCs, collected on the day of the yellow fever booster vaccination. All receptors come from a young man who received the YFV17D yellow fever vaccine.

This sequence joins TRBV5-4 and TRBJ2-5; D may be TRBD1 or TRBD2 (5 bases each). The CDR3 runs 16 residues. Trimming stripped 1 base from V and 5 bases from J, with 18 bases between. CDR1 is SGHNT, CDR2 YYREEE, per germline (reference sequence). The CDR3 is CASSLSPRGGGETQYF. The CDR3 DNA reads TGTGCCAGCAGCTTGTCTCCCCGTGGGGGTGGCGAGACCCAGTACTTC.

This clonotype was counted at least ten times. The V gene is TRBV20-1, the J gene TRBJ2-5; no definite D call. The germline V gene encodes CDR1 DFQATT and CDR2 SNEGSKA (reference sequence). V was shortened by 1 base and J by 2 bases, with 14 bases between the two germline ends. The CDR3 spans 15 residues. The CDR3 nucleotides are TGCAGTGCTAGAGGGTCGCCGGGCGCACAAGAGACCCAGTACTTC. Amino acids: CSARGSPGAQETQYF.

The rearrangement links TRBV20-1 to TRBJ1-6, with D perhaps TRBD1 (5 bases). CDR3 length: 15 amino acids. The germline CDR1 and CDR2 sequences are DFQATT and SNEGSKA (reference sequence). Trimming left V 1 base short and J 10 bases short, with 17 bases between. Written as DNA, the CDR3 is TGCAGTGCTAGAGGACGGGGGGGTTCGGGATCACCCCTCCACTTT. It specifies CSARGRGGSGSPLHF.